This is a list of T cell receptor beta chains from one sample in a study of T cell changes during pregnancy in multiple sclerosis. The assay was immunoSEQ multiplex PCR, and TCRdb's table has in-frame clones only and misses some. The sample shows tens of thousands of clones, 85% to 90% of them seen only once. The sample in question was peripheral blood, obtained in the first trimester of pregnancy. These receptors all stem from a female donor in good health, enrolled as a control in a pregnancy study. Each CDR3 is given with its conserved first and last residue. D genes are given only for firm matches. Rows may omit the clone size; those that give it use once, few, many or a size class.

d_call: TRBD2; v_call: TRBV27; clone_size: -; j_call: TRBJ2-3; cdr3_aa: CASRDWGGGTDTQYF; cdr3_nt: TGTGCCAGCAGAGACTGGGGGGGAGGCACAGATACGCAGTATTTT
d_call: -; v_call: TRBV9; clone_size: -; j_call: TRBJ2-5; cdr3_aa: CASSVQGWRQETQYF; cdr3_nt: TGTGCCAGCAGCGTACAGGGGTGGCGGCAAGAGACCCAGTACTTC
d_call: TRBD1; v_call: TRBV6-1; clone_size: -; j_call: TRBJ2-7; cdr3_aa: CASTRDGDRVYEQYF; cdr3_nt: TGTGCCAGCACCCGAGATGGGGACAGGGTCTACGAGCAGTACTTC
d_call: TRBD1; v_call: TRBV5-5; clone_size: -; j_call: TRBJ1-5; cdr3_aa: CASSQTGERQPQHF; cdr3_nt: TGTGCCAGCAGCCAGACAGGGGAGAGACAGCCCCAGCATTTT
d_call: -; v_call: TRBV2; clone_size: -; j_call: TRBJ1-1; cdr3_aa: CASSEWQWAFF; cdr3_nt: TGTGCCAGCAGTGAGTGGCAGTGGGCTTTCTTT
d_call: TRBD2; v_call: TRBV5-6; clone_size: -; j_call: TRBJ2-3; cdr3_aa: CASSQGLAGSSTDTQYF; cdr3_nt: TGTGCCAGCAGCCAGGGACTAGCGGGATCTAGCACAGATACGCAGTATTTT
d_call: TRBD2; v_call: TRBV27; clone_size: once; j_call: TRBJ2-1; cdr3_aa: CASSRLGPAGAVNEQFF; cdr3_nt: TGTGCCAGCAGTAGACTCGGACCAGCGGGAGCTGTGAATGAGCAGTTCTTC
d_call: -; v_call: TRBV5-1; clone_size: -; j_call: TRBJ1-2; cdr3_aa: CASSFQGYGYTF; cdr3_nt: TGCGCCAGCAGCTTCCAGGGCTATGGCTACACCTTC
d_call: TRBD1; v_call: TRBV4-1; clone_size: -; j_call: TRBJ2-3; cdr3_aa: CASSQGTGSISTDTQYF; cdr3_nt: TGCGCCAGCAGCCAAGGGACAGGGTCTATTAGCACAGATACGCAGTATTTT
d_call: -; v_call: TRBV11-3; clone_size: -; j_call: TRBJ2-1; cdr3_aa: CASSPREPSGHNEQFF; cdr3_nt: TGTGCCAGCAGCCCGCGGGAACCAAGTGGGCACAATGAGCAGTTCTTC
d_call: -; v_call: TRBV6-5; clone_size: -; j_call: TRBJ1-1; cdr3_aa: CASTLGGTSGAFF; cdr3_nt: TGTGCCAGCACCCTCGGGGGGACCTCGGGAGCTTTCTTT
d_call: TRBD1; v_call: TRBV6-5; clone_size: -; j_call: TRBJ1-5; cdr3_aa: CASSYLTGGQPQHF; cdr3_nt: TGTGCCAGCAGTTACTTAACAGGGGGCCAGCCCCAGCATTTT
d_call: TRBD1; v_call: TRBV20-1; clone_size: -; j_call: TRBJ2-7; cdr3_aa: CSASTGDEQYF; cdr3_nt: TGCAGTGCTAGTACAGGGGACGAGCAGTACTTC
d_call: -; v_call: TRBV2; clone_size: -; j_call: TRBJ1-2; cdr3_aa: CASSEEPGDYGYTF; cdr3_nt: TGTGCCAGCAGTGAAGAGCCGGGGGACTATGGCTACACCTTC
d_call: -; v_call: TRBV6-5; clone_size: -; j_call: TRBJ2-3; cdr3_aa: CASSYSRGSTDTQYF; cdr3_nt: TGTGCCAGCAGTTACTCGCGAGGCAGCACAGATACGCAGTATTTT
d_call: -; v_call: TRBV5-1; clone_size: -; j_call: TRBJ2-3; cdr3_aa: CASSTIAWGTDTQYF; cdr3_nt: TGCGCCAGCAGCACAATAGCCTGGGGCACAGATACGCAGTATTTT
d_call: TRBD1; v_call: TRBV29-1; clone_size: -; j_call: TRBJ2-7; cdr3_aa: CSVEGGDRNPYEQYF; cdr3_nt: TGCAGCGTTGAAGGGGGGGACAGGAATCCCTACGAGCAGTACTTC
d_call: -; v_call: TRBV7-9; clone_size: -; j_call: TRBJ1-1; cdr3_aa: CASSIYVQGEAFF; cdr3_nt: TGTGCCAGTTCGATTTATGTCCAGGGCGAAGCTTTCTTT
d_call: TRBD2; v_call: TRBV27; clone_size: -; j_call: TRBJ2-5; cdr3_aa: CASKSGGGAGTQYF; cdr3_nt: TGTGCCAGCAAGTCGGGGGGAGGGGCGGGGACCCAGTACTTC
d_call: TRBD2; v_call: TRBV6-5; clone_size: -; j_call: TRBJ2-1; cdr3_aa: CASSPLAGVGNEQFF; cdr3_nt: TGTGCCAGCAGCCCACTAGCGGGAGTAGGCAATGAGCAGTTCTTC
d_call: TRBD1; v_call: TRBV6-1; clone_size: -; j_call: TRBJ2-5; cdr3_aa: CASSWRDRGGETQYF; cdr3_nt: TGTGCCAGCAGTTGGAGGGACAGGGGAGGGGAGACCCAGTACTTC